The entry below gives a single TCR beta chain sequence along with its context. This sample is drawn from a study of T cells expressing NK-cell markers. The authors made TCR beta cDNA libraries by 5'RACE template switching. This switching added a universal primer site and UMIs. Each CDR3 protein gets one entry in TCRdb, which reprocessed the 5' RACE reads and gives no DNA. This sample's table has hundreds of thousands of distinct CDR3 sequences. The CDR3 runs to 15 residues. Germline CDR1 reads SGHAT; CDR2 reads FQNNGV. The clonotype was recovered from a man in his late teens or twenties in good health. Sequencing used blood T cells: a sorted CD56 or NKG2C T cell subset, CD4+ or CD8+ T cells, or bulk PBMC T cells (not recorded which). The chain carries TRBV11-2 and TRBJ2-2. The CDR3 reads CASSFYESDTGELFF.